The sequence of this T cell receptor beta chain was determined in a study of cytomegalovirus exposure and HLA in healthy donors. On the study more broadly: Samples from HLA-typed donors yielded 85 million to 95 million unique TCRs in an early data release. The study, taken as a whole, reports: HLA allele associations emerged for around 15,000 TCR beta sequences in a later analysis, at 0.05 false discovery rate.

The PCR ran on 60 Vbeta and 13 Jbeta primers. Under the authors' procedure: In a later analysis, approximately 73 million unique TCR beta chains included roughly 11 million shared by two or more donors. The data were produced by immunoSEQ multiplex PCR, yet TCRdb's version contains in-frame clones alone and is incomplete. For V, J and clone size, that table is used; D and trimming come from the DNA. In the table there are over 75,000 clones, over 70% of which are singletons. Every donor was a healthy person donating bone marrow. This clone was picked up one time. What it binds is not known. Looked up from germline, CDR1 is MNHEY and CDR2 is SVGAGI. The CDR3 has 14 residues. Trimming removed 6 bases from V and 0 bases from J; junction bases left unmatched: 0.

The J gene is TRBJ2-3, the V gene TRBV6-5; the match to TRBD1 covers 10 bases. This clonotype was sampled from a man aged 45-65 years in good health and CMV-seropositive. The sequencing sample was made of PBMCs. CDR3 sequence: CASRTGGSTDTQYF. The CDR3 nucleotides are TGTGCCAGCAGGACAGGGGGCAGCACAGATACGCAGTATTTT.